What follows are 27 T cell receptor beta chains derived from one specimen sequenced in a study of tumor-infiltrating lymphocytes in primary liver carcinoma. Both RNA and DNA were isolated together from approximately 22-30 mg of bulk tissue that had not been sorted. The researchers produced TCR beta cDNA from 450 to 600 ng total RNA with a constant-region primer. Sequencing libraries for TCR beta derived from three nested multiplex PCR rounds that used slightly modified ARM-PCR. Forward primers for TRBV1-TRBV30 and a C-beta reverse primer served the first two PCR rounds, at about 10 cycles each. TCRdb passed the multiplex PCR reads through MiXCR, listing each CDR3 protein once. The data contain around 120,000 distinct CDR3 sequences, roughly three fifths of them singletons. Sequences were obtained from liver tumor tissue from sampling region 1. The subset here: tumor region T1, superior pole. The receptors here all came from a woman between 55 and 75 years old with primary liver carcinoma and hepatitis B virus infection.

As to this clonotype: A read error may explain this, as a much larger clone is one base away. CDR3 DNA: TGCAGCGGGAGGGATCCCGGTTCCTGCAATGAGCAGTTCTTC. Its protein product is CSGRDPGSCNEQFF. The rearrangement links TRBV29-1 to TRBJ2-1; tentative D call: TRBD2 (6 bases). The V gene's germline CDR1 is SQVTM and CDR2 ANQGSEA. The CDR3 sequence is 14 residues long.

This clonotype has ten or more counts. This CDR3 reads CASSLGGHTYNEQFF. The CDR3 DNA is TGCGCCAGCAGCTTGGGAGGACACACCTACAATGAGCAGTTCTTC. The V call is TRBV5-1, the J call TRBJ2-1; perhaps TRBD1 as D (5 bases). CDR1 is SGHRS, CDR2 YFSETQ, per germline. The V gene lost 0 bases and the J gene lost 2 bases, with 9 bases spanning the gap. CDR3 length: 15 residues.

This clonotype was counted at least ten times. The rearrangement uses TRBV6-6 and TRBJ2-7, with D hard to call. The CDR3 is made up of 14 amino acids. The germline V gene has CDR1 MNHNY and CDR2 SVGAGI (reference sequence). V was trimmed by 5 bases and J by 3 bases, leaving 14 bases between them. In nucleotides, the CDR3 is TGTGCCAGCAGTAGCAACCAGGTGAACTACGAGCAGTACTTC. This codes for CASSSNQVNYEQYF.

This clonotype showed up just once. With a much larger clone just one base away, this may be a read error. The V call is TRBV6-2 or TRBV6-3, the J call TRBJ1-1; no clear D gene. V lost 7 bases, J lost 4 bases, and 19 bases lay in between. The CDR3 runs 15 residues. Germline assignment: CDR1 MNHEY and CDR2 SVGEGT. The CDR3, as DNA: TGTGCCAGCACCGTTACCGGCCGGCGGAGCACTGAAGCTTTCTTT. Translated: CASTVTGRRSTEAFF.

As regards this clonotype: Germline and junction disagree at one end, which may indicate a read error. This chain connects TRBV19 to TRBJ1-5; no clear D. Germline V lookup: CDR1 LNHDA, CDR2 SQIVND (reference sequence). The CDR3 covers 14 residues. This CDR3 is CASTTDYSNQSQHF. CDR3 nucleotides: TGTGCCAGTACCACAGACTATAGCAATCAGTCCCAGCATTTT.

The chain couples TRBV6-5 to TRBJ2-5, with TRBD2 matching 13 bases. Germline CDR1 and CDR2: MNHEY and SVGAGI. V lost 6 bases to trimming and J lost 1 base; unmatched junction nucleotides: 14. The CDR3 has 19 residues. The DNA of the CDR3 is TGTGCCAGCAGACGGAAGAATGGACTAGCGGGAGACTCCCAAGAGACCCAGTACTTC. This sequence encodes CASRRKNGLAGDSQETQYF.

About this clonotype itself: It may be a read error: a sequence one base away is much more abundant. The J gene is TRBJ2-1, the V gene TRBV6-2 or TRBV6-3; 13 nucleotides match TRBD2. The CDR3 runs 15 residues. The V gene's germline CDR1 is MNHEY and CDR2 SVGEGT. V lost 7 bases and J lost 8; bases outside the gene matches: 8. CDR3 region: CASNMGLAGLYEQFF. The CDR3 nucleotides are TGTGCCAGCAACATGGGACTAGCGGGATTGTATGAGCAGTTCTTC.

The table lists this clonotype with many counts. The genes are TRBV5-6 and TRBJ2-3, with TRBD2 matching over 8 bases. Unmatched junction bases numbered 14, after V lost 4 bases and J lost 4 bases. CDR1 is SGHDT and CDR2 is YYEEEE in the germline V gene. The CDR3 is 17 amino acids. The CDR3 sequence is CASSQRAGGFPSDTQYF. Written as DNA, the CDR3 is TGTGCCAGCAGCCAGAGGGCGGGGGGCTTTCCATCAGATACGCAGTATTTT. Full variable domain (outside the CDR3, taken from reference TRBV5-6 and TRBJ2-3): DAGVTQSPTHLIKTRGQQVTLRCSPKSGHDTVSWYQQALGQGPQFIFQYYEEEERQRGNFPDRFSGHQFPNYSSELNVNALLLGDSALYLCASSQRAGGFPSDTQYFGPGTRLTVL.

This clonotype was picked up one time. A much larger clone sits a single nucleotide away, making a read error possible. The chain has TRBV7-9 and TRBJ1-4; possible D gene TRBD1, 5 bases. The germline CDR1 and CDR2 sequences are SEHNR and FQNEAQ (reference sequence). The CDR3 covers 15 residues. The V gene lost 0 bases and the J gene lost 1 base, with 6 bases spanning the gap. The CDR3 sequence is CASSLAQVTNEKLFF. The CDR3 DNA reads TGTGCCAGCAGCTTAGCACAGGTAACTAATGAAAAACTGTTTTTT.

On this clonotype itself: Germline and junction disagree at one end, which may indicate a read error. This sequence joins TRBV10-2 and TRBJ1-6; TRBD1 matches 8 bases. Per germline, CDR1 WSHSY and CDR2 SAAADI. The CDR3 loop spans 14 amino acids. CDR3 sequence: CTSRSGQGNSSLHF. Here the CDR3 DNA reads TGCACCAGCAGATCTGGACAGGGTAATTCATCCCTCCACTTT.

The chain employs TRBV29-1 and TRBJ2-1, with 8 bases that match TRBD2. The CDR3 contains 11 residues. Germline V gene sequence: CDR1 SQVTM, CDR2 ANQGSEA. V lost 7 bases to trimming and J lost 10 bases; unmatched junction nucleotides: 6. The DNA of the CDR3 is TGCAGCGCGTGGGCGGGAGGAGAGCAGTTCTTC. The encoded protein is CSAWAGGEQFF.

Points on this clonotype: This may come from a read error, since a much larger clone is one base off. The gene calls are TRBV4-2 and TRBJ2-7; 7 bases align to TRBD2. The CDR3 contains 16 residues. Germline CDR1 reads LGHNA; CDR2 reads YNFKEQ. CDR3 residues: CASNQGRGGSTDEQYF. In nucleotides, the CDR3 is TGTGCCAGCAACCAAGGACGTGGCGGGAGTACGGACGAGCAGTACTTC.

On this clonotype itself: This may come from a read error, since a much larger clone is one base off. The chain is built from TRBV4-2 and TRBJ2-4, with D perhaps being TRBD1 or TRBD2 (5 bases each). Germline lookup yields CDR1 LGHNA and CDR2 YNFKEQ. The V end lost 7 bases, the J end lost 3 bases, and 10 bases lay between the germline ends. The CDR3 runs to 13 residues. The CDR3 spells CASTGSVKNIQYF. DNA for the CDR3: TGTGCCAGCACAGGGAGTGTCAAAAACATTCAGTACTTC.

As concerns this clonotype: Because the CDR3 is missing its conserved closing phenylalanine or tryptophan, this is likely a read error. The chain combines TRBV11-2 with TRBJ1-1, with a weak D call TRBD1 (5 bases). CDR1 and CDR2 from the germline V gene are SGHAT and FQNNGV. CDR3 length equals 20 residues. V dropped 5 bases and J dropped 7 bases, with 35 bases sitting between them. CDR3 region: CASSPHQHEHLPFWGYEAFL. DNA for the CDR3: TGTGCCAGCAGCCCACATCAGCACGAACACCTTCCCTTTTGGGGCTATGAAGCTTTCCTT.

This clonotype has more than one count but fewer than ten. The J gene is TRBJ2-7, the V gene TRBV5-4, with 7 bases lining up with TRBD2. The CDR3 spans 17 residues. Germline CDR1 reads SGHNT; CDR2 reads YYREEE (reference sequence). V lost 2 bases to trimming and J lost 0 bases; unmatched junction nucleotides: 11. This chain's CDR3 is CASSFGAGTTGSYEQYF. For the CDR3, the DNA is TGTGCCAGCAGCTTTGGGGCCGGGACTACCGGCTCCTACGAGCAGTACTTC.

The DNA for the CDR3 is TGTGCCATCAGTGACACGCGAGAGACCCAGTACTTC. This codes for CAISDTRETQYF. The V call is TRBV10-3, the J call TRBJ2-5; D remains ambiguous. Germline CDR1 is ENHRY and CDR2 is SYGVKD. This CDR3 is 12 amino acids long. The V end lost 3 bases, the J end lost 4 bases, and 6 bases lay between the germline ends.

About this clonotype: The junction departs from germline at one end; a sequencing error may be responsible. The chain recombines TRBV29-1 with TRBJ1-1; D not resolved. Germline CDR1 reads SQVTM; CDR2 reads ANQGSEA. The CDR3 contains 14 residues. The CDR3 nucleotides are TGCAGCGTTGAACAATCGGGTGGAAGGATTGAAGCCTTCTTT. It yields the protein CSVEQSGGRIEAFF.

With respect to this clonotype: A read error may account for a junction end that differs from germline. The chain carries TRBV4-2 and TRBJ2-1; TRBD2 aligns across 8 bases. Germline loops: CDR1 LGHNA, CDR2 YNFKEQ. CDR3 size: 17 residues. The CDR3, as DNA: TGTGCTAGCAGCCAAGATTCCATAGCGGGAACGTACAATGAGCAGTTCTTC. Protein: CASSQDSIAGTYNEQFF.

At least ten counts were recorded for this clonotype. CDR3 coding DNA: TGTGCCAGCAGCCCCTCCGGGAGCGGTAACATTCAGTACTTC. As protein: CASSPSGSGNIQYF. The gene calls are TRBV6-6 and TRBJ2-4; D possibly corresponds to TRBD2 (6 bases). Germline loops: CDR1 MNHNY, CDR2 SVGAGI (reference sequence). V gave up 6 bases and J gave up 7 bases, with 16 bases separating them. The CDR3 runs to 14 residues.

This clonotype was counted only a few times. V and J are TRBV10-3 and TRBJ2-3, with no clear D. V gave up 2 bases and J gave up 5 bases, with 11 bases separating them. Germline V gene sequence: CDR1 ENHRY, CDR2 SYGVKD. The CDR3 covers 14 residues. In nucleotides, the CDR3 is TGTGCCATCAGTGAGAGGAAGGGATTAGATACGCAGTATTTT. Residues: CAISERKGLDTQYF.

The CDR3 region is CACERTGGSIDVQYF. The CDR3 nucleotides read TGTGCCTGCGAACGAACAGGGGGTAGTATAGACGTGCAGTACTTC. The chain recombines TRBV6-1 with TRBJ2-7, with 8 bases matching TRBD1. In germline, CDR1 is MNHNS, CDR2 SASEGT. The CDR3 runs to 15 residues. The ends lost 11 bases at V and 9 bases at J; junction bases unmatched: 21.

In its sample, this clonotype was seen many times. The genes are TRBV6-5 and TRBJ2-7, with TRBD1 matching 9 bases. Trimming took 6 bases from V and 1 from J; bases not matched to a gene: 4. The CDR3 contains 14 residues. CDR1 is MNHEY, CDR2 SVGAGI, per germline. The CDR3 here is CASRPGTGSYEQYF. In DNA form, the CDR3 reads TGTGCCAGCAGACCCGGGACAGGGTCCTACGAGCAGTACTTC.

A word on this clonotype: A much larger clonotype is one base distant, so this may be a read error. Given the absence of the conserved phenylalanine or tryptophan at the CDR3 end, a read error is likely. The rearrangement uses TRBV6-2 or TRBV6-3 and TRBJ1-3; 7 bases agree with TRBD1. V lost 5 bases to trimming and J lost 4 bases; unmatched junction nucleotides: 8. CDR3 size: 15 residues. In germline, CDR1 is MNHEY, CDR2 SVGEGT. Here the CDR3 reads CASSLQTGRGNTIYS. The DNA for the CDR3 is TGTGCCAGCAGTCTCCAGACAGGGAGAGGAAACACCATATATTCT.

On this clonotype: The junction departs from the called germline gene at one end, perhaps through a read error. V and J are TRBV30 and TRBJ2-1; TRBD2 aligns across 10 bases. The CDR3 is made up of 14 amino acids. CDR1 GTSNPN and CDR2 SVGIG come from the germline V gene (reference sequence). CDR3 coding DNA: TGTGCCTGGAGTGTAGGGACTAGCGTCAATGAGCAACTCTTC. Protein product: CAWSVGTSVNEQLF. Filled out from reference TRBV30 and TRBJ2-1, the complete variable domain reads SQTIHQWPATLVQPVGSPLSLECTVEGTSNPNLYWYRQAAGRGLQLLFYSVGIGQISSEVPQNLSASRPQDRQFILSSKKLLLSDSGFYLCAWSVGTSVNEQLFGPGTRLTVL.

This clonotype was detected once. Relative to the germline gene, one junction end is altered; a read error may explain this. The DNA for the CDR3 is TGCAGGGTTGGTGCGGGAGGGTCCAGGAATACCCAGTATTTT. Its protein is CRVGAGGSRNTQYF. V is TRBV29-1 and J is TRBJ2-3; 9 nucleotides agree with TRBD2. The CDR3 contains 14 residues. Per the germline V gene, CDR1 is SQVTM and CDR2 is ANQGSEA.

Worth noting for this clonotype: The junction does not match germline at one end; this may be a read error. The chain is built from TRBV11-2 and TRBJ2-7; 8 nucleotides agree with TRBD1. The CDR3 has 12 amino acids. Germline assignment: CDR1 SGHAT and CDR2 FQNNGV. The CDR3 region is CTSNRQGAEQYF. In DNA form, the CDR3 reads TGTACCAGCAACCGCCAGGGGGCCGAGCAGTACTTC.

This clonotype was detected only a few times. The chain uses TRBV28 and TRBJ1-2; TRBD1 is a possible D gene (5 bases). CDR1 is MDHEN, CDR2 SYDVKM, per germline. Trimming left V 5 bases short and J 2 bases short, with 6 bases between. This CDR3 comprises 12 residues. In DNA form, the CDR3 reads TGTGCCAGCAGTGGGACGAACTATGGCTACACCTTC. This codes for CASSGTNYGYTF.